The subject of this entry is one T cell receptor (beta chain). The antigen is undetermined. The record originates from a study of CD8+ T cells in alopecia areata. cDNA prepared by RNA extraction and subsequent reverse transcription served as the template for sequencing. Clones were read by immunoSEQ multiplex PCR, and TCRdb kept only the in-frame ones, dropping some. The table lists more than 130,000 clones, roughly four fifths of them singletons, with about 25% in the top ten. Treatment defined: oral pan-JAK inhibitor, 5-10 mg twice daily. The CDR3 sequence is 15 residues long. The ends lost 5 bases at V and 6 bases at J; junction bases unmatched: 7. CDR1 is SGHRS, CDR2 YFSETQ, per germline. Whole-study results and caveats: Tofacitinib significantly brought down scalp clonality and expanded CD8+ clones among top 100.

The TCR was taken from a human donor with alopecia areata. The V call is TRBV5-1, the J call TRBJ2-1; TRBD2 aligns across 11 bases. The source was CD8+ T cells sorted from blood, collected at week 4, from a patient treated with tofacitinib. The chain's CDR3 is CASRLGLAGSNEQFF. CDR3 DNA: TGCGCCAGCAGACTTGGACTAGCGGGTTCCAATGAGCAGTTCTTC.